This TCR beta chain comes out of a study of cytomegalovirus exposure and HLA in healthy donors. The PCR contained 60 Vbeta and 13 Jbeta primers. The method was immunoSEQ multiplex PCR; TCRdb's version includes in-frame clones alone and lacks a portion of them. The sample lists about 140,000 clones, around 80% seen once, with about 1.2% in the top ten. In its sample, this clone was seen a few times. CDR3 length: 12 amino acids. Germline CDR1 and CDR2: SEHNR and FQNEAQ (reference sequence). After removal of 5 bases from V and 7 bases from J, the junction contained 5 bases not matched to a gene. The chain links TRBV7-9 to TRBJ2-7; TRBD1 agrees at 7 bases. Sequencing was done on a sample of PBMCs. The receptor was isolated from a female donor in good health and CMV-seronegative. The CDR3 reads CASSPTGREQYF. In DNA, the CDR3 is TGTGCCAGCAGCCCGACAGGGAGAGAGCAGTACTTC.